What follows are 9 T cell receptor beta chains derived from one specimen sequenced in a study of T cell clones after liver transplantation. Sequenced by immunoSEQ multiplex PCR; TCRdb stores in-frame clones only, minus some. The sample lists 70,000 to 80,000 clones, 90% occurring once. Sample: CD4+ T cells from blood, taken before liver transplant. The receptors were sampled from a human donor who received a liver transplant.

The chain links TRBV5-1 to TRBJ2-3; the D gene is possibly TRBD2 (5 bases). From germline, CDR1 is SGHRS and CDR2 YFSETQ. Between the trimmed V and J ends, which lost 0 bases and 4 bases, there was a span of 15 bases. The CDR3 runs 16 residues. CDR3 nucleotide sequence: TGCGCCAGCAGCTTGGCCACCCGAATGAGGGCAGATACGCAGTATTTT. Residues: CASSLATRMRADTQYF.

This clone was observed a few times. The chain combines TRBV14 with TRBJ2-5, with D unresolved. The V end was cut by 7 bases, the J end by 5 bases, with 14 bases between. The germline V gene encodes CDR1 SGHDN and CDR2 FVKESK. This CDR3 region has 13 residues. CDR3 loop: CASMRSPGETQYF. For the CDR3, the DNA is TGTGCCAGCATGAGGAGCCCGGGTGAGACCCAGTACTTC. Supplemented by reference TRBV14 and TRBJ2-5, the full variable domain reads EAGVTQFPSHSVIEKGQTVTLRCDPISGHDNLYWYRRVMGKEIKFLLHFVKESKQDESGMPNNRFLAERTGGTYSTLKVQPAELEDSGVYFCASMRSPGETQYFGPGTRLLVL.

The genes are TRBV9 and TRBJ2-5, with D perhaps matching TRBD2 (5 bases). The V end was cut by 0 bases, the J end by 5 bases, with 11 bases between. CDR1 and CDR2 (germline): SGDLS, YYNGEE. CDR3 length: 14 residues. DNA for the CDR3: TGTGCCAGCAGCGTAGAGGACGGCGGGGAGACCCAGTACTTC. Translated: CASSVEDGGETQYF.

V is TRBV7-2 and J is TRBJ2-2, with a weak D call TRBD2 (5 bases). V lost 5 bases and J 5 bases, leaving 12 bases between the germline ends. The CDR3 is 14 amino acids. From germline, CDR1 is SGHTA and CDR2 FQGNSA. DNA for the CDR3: TGTGCCAGCAGCGCCCAACGAGGGACCGGGGAGCTGTTTTTT. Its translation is CASSAQRGTGELFF.

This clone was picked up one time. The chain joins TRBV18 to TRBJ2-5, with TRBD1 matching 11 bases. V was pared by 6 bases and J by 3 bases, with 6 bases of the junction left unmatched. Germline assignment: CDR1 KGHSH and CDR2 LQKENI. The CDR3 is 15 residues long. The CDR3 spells CASSPGTGGKETQYF. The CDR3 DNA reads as TGTGCCAGCTCGCCGGGGACAGGGGGAAAAGAGACCCAGTACTTC. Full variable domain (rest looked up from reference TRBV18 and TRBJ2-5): NAGVMQNPRHLVRRRGQEARLRCSPMKGHSHVYWYRQLPEEGLKFMVYLQKENIIDESGMPKERFSAEFPKEGPSILRIQQVVRGDSAAYFCASSPGTGGKETQYFGPGTRLLVL.

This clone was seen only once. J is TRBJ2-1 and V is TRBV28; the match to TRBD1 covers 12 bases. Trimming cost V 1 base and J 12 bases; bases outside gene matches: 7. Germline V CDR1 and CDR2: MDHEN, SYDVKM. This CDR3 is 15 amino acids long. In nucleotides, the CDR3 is TGTGCCAGCAGTTTATCGGGACAGGGGGCGCGACGGCAGTTCTTC. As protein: CASSLSGQGARRQFF.

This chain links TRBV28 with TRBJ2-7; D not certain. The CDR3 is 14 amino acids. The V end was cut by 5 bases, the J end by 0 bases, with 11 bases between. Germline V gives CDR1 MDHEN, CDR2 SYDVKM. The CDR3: CASSPVPSSYEQYF. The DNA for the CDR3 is TGTGCCAGCAGTCCCGTCCCATCCTCCTACGAGCAGTACTTC.

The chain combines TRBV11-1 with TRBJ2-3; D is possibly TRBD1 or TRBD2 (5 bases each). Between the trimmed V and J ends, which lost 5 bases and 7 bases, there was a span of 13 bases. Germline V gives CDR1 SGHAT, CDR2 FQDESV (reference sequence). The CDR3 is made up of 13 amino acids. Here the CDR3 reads CASSRDRPHTQYF. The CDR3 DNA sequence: TGTGCCAGCAGCCGGGACCGCCCGCATACGCAGTATTTT. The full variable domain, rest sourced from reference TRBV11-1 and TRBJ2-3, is EAEVAQSPRYKITEKSQAVAFWCDPISGHATLYWYRQILGQGPELLVQFQDESVVDDSQLPKDRFSAERLKGVDSTLKIQPAELGDSAMYLCASSRDRPHTQYFGPGTRLTVL.

CDR3 amino acids: CASSTAGTYNEQFF. Here the CDR3 DNA reads TGTGCCAGCAGCACAGCGGGAACCTACAATGAGCAGTTCTTC. V is TRBV11-3 and J is TRBJ2-1, with 7 positions matching TRBD2. The germline V gene encodes CDR1 SGHNT and CDR2 YENEEA. With 5 bases clipped from V and 2 bases from J, the junction kept 3 bases outside the gene matches. The CDR3 runs to 14 residues.